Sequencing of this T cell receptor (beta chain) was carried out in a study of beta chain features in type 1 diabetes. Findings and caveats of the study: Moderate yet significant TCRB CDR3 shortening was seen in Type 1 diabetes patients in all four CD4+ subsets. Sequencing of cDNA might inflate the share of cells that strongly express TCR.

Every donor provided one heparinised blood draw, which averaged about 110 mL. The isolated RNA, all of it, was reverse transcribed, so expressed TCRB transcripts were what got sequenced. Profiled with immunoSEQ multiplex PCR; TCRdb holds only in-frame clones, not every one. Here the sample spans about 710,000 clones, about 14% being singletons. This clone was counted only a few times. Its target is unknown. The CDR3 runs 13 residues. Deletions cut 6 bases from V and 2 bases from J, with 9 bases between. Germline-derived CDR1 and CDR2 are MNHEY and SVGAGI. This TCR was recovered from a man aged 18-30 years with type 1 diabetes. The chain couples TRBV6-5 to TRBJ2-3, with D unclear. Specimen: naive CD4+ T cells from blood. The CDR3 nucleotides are TGTGCCAGCAGATTATCTTCCACAGATACGCAGTATTTT. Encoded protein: CASRLSSTDTQYF.